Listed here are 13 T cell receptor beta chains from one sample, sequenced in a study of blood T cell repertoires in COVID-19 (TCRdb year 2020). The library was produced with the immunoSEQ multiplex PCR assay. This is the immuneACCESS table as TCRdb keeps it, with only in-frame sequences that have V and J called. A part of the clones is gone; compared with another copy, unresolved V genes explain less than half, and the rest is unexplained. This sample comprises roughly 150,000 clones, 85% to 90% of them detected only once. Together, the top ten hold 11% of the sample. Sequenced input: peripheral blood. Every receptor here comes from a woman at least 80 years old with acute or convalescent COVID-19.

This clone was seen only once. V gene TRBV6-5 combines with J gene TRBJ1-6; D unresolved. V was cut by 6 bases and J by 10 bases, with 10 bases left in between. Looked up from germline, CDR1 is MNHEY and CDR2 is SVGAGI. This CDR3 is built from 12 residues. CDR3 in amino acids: CASSLLESPLHF. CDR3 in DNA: TGTGCCAGCAGCCTCCTAGAGTCACCCCTCCACTTT.

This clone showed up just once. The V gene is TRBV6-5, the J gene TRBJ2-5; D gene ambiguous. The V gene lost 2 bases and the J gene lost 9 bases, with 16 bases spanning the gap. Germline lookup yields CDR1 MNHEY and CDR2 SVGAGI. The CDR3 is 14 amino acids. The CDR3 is CASSYAGAGEAQYF. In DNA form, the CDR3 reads TGTGCCAGCAGTTACGCAGGCGCAGGTGAAGCCCAGTACTTC.

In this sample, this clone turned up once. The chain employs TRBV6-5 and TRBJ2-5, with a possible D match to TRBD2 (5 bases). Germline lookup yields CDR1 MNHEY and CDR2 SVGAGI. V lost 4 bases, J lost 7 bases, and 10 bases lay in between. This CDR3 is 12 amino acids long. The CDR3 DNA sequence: TGTGCCAGCAGTTGGGCGGCGGGGACCCAGTACTTC. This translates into CASSWAAGTQYF.

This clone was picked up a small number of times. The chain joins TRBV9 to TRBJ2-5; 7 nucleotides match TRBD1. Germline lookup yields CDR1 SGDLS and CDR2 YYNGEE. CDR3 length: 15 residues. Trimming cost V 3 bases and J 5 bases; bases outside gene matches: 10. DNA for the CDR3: TGTGCCAGCAGCGCCCACTCGACAGGGAGCGAGACCCAGTACTTC. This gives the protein CASSAHSTGSETQYF. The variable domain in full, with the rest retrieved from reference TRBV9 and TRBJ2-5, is DSGVTQTPKHLITATGQRVTLRCSPRSGDLSVYWYQQSLDQGLQFLIQYYNGEERAKGNILERFSAQQFPDLHSELNLSSLELGDSALYFCASSAHSTGSETQYFGPGTRLLVL.

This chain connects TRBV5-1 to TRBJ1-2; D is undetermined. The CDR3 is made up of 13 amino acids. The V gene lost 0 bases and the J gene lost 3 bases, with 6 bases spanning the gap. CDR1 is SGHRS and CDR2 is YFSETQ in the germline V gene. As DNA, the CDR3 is TGCGCCAGCAGCTTGGGGTTAGACTATGGCTACACCTTC. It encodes CASSLGLDYGYTF.

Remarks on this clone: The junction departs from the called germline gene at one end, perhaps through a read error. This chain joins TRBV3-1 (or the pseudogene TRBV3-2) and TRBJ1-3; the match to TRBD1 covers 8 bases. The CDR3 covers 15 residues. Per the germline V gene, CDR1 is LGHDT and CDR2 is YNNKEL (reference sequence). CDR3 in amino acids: CASSHRTGSGNTIYF. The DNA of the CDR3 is TGTGCCAGCAGCCACCGGACAGGGTCTGGGAACACCATATATTTT.

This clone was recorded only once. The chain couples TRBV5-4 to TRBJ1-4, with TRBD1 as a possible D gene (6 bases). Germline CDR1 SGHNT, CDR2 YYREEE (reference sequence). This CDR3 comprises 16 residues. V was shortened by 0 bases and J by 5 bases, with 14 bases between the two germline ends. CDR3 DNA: TGTGCCAGCAGCTTGGGTGGTGGGGGCCTGAATGAAAAACTGTTTTTT. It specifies CASSLGGGGLNEKLFF.

In nucleotides, the CDR3 is TGTGCCAGCAGTGACCCGACTACAGGGTTGGGAGACACCATATATTTT. Protein sequence: CASSDPTTGLGDTIYF. The rearrangement links TRBV2 to TRBJ1-3, with TRBD1 as a possible D gene (6 bases). CDR3 length equals 16 residues. Germline lookup yields CDR1 SNHLY and CDR2 FYNNEI. V lost 3 bases and J 8 bases, leaving 20 bases between the germline ends.

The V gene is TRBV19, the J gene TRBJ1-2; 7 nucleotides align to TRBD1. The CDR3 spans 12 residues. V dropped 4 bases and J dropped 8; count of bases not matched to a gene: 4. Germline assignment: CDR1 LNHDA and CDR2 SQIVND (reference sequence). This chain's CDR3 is CASSTGGSGYTF. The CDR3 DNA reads TGTGCCAGTAGTACAGGGGGGAGCGGCTACACCTTC.

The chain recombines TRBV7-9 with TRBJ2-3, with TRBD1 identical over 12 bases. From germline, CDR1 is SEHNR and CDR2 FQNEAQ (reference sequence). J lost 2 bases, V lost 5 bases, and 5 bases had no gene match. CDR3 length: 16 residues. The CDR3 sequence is CASSPGTGGFTDTQYF. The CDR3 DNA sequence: TGTGCCAGCAGCCCTGGGACAGGGGGCTTCACAGATACGCAGTATTTT.

The CDR3 here is CASSLSPTGQETQYF. The CDR3 DNA reads as TGTGCCAGCAGCTTAAGCCCGACAGGGCAAGAGACCCAGTACTTC. The gene calls are TRBV9 and TRBJ2-5, with 7 bases matching TRBD1. This CDR3 contains 15 residues. Germline CDR1 and CDR2: SGDLS and YYNGEE. V lost 4 bases and J lost 2; bases outside the gene matches: 8.

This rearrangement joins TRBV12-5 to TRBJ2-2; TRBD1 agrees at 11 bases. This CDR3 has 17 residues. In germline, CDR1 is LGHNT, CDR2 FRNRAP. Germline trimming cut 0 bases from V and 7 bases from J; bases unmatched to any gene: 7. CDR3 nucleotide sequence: TGTGCTAGTGGTTTGGTACTTGGACAGGGGGCGAACGGGGAGCTGTTTTTT. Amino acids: CASGLVLGQGANGELFF.

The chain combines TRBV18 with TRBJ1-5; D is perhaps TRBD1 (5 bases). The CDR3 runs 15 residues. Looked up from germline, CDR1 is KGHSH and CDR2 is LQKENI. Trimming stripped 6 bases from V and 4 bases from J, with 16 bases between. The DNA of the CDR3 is TGTGCCAGCTCGGAGTACGGACAACAGAATCAGCCCCAGCATTTT. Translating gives CASSEYGQQNQPQHF.